This T cell receptor (beta chain) emerged from a study of OX40 agonist ivuxolimab in advanced cancers. Study in general: Patients with hepatocellular carcinoma, melanoma, renal cell or head and neck cancer made up the dose-escalation patients.

Germline lookup yields CDR1 SGDLS and CDR2 YYNGEE. The CDR3 covers 18 residues. The J segment lost 0 bases and the V segment lost 0 bases, leaving 11 bases of the junction unmatched. Libraries were prepared by immunoSEQ multiplex PCR; TCRdb keeps only in-frame clonotypes and omits some of them. The data show 45,000 to 65,000 clones, roughly 90% seen once. The chain is built from TRBV9 and TRBJ2-5; 7 bases agree with TRBD2. This receptor was obtained from an adult with an advanced solid tumor such as melanoma, head and neck, liver or kidney cancer. The sequences come from CD4+ or CD8+ T cells sorted from blood, collected in a trial of the OX40 agonist ivuxolimab. CDR3 sequence (DNA): TGTGCCAGCAGCGTAGGGGGGGGACCATTCCGGGACCAAGAGACCCAGTACTTC. Translation: CASSVGGGPFRDQETQYF.